The 23 T cell receptor beta chains below all came from one sample that was sequenced in a study of yellow fever vaccine responses in identical twins. TCRdb re-called the RT-PCR reads with MiXCR, one entry per CDR3 protein. Among 3,000 to 4,000 distinct CDR3 sequences, about four fifths were seen once, and the ten largest hold around 2.8%. The sequences come from T cells from blood (PBMCs), unsorted or a sorted subset (not recorded which), collected before or after yellow fever vaccination (not recorded which). These receptors all stem from a young woman who received the yellow fever vaccine.

The CDR3 loop reads CASSRLGYGYTF. CDR3 nucleotide sequence: TGTGCCAGCAGCCGCCTTGGTTATGGCTACACCTTC. This chain uses TRBV6-1 with TRBJ1-2; D remains ambiguous. Germline CDR1 MNHNS, CDR2 SASEGT. The V and J ends lost 6 bases and 5 bases respectively, with 10 bases between them. This CDR3 has 12 residues.

The rearrangement joins TRBV4-2 to TRBJ2-1; 11 bases agree with TRBD2. Germline V gene data show CDR1 as LGHNA and CDR2 as YNFKEQ. The CDR3 runs 17 residues. Germline trimming cut 3 bases from V and 9 bases from J; bases unmatched to any gene: 13. The CDR3 DNA sequence: TGTGCCAGCAGCCAGGCTCTAGCGGGGGGCCGGGGGAGTGAGCAGTTCTTC. Translation: CASSQALAGGRGSEQFF.

The chain has TRBV13 and TRBJ2-3; D not resolved. Germline V lookup: CDR1 PRHDT, CDR2 FYEKMQ (reference sequence). This CDR3 is 15 amino acids long. V was shortened by 6 bases and J by 1 base, with 14 bases between the two germline ends. CDR3 sequence reads: CASRALGMGTDTQYF. CDR3 bases: TGTGCCAGCAGAGCTCTCGGTATGGGCACAGATACGCAGTATTTT. The whole variable domain, remainder taken from reference TRBV13 and TRBJ2-3, is AAGVIQSPRHLIKEKRETATLKCYPIPRHDTVYWYQQGPGQDPQFLISFYEKMQSDKGSIPDRFSAQQFSDYHSELNMSSLELGDSALYFCASRALGMGTDTQYFGPGTRLTVL.

This chain links TRBV15 with TRBJ2-7; 10 bases agree with TRBD1. V lost 9 bases and J lost 1; bases outside the gene matches: 3. This CDR3 has 13 amino acids. The germline V gene encodes CDR1 LNHNV and CDR2 YYDKDF (reference sequence). In DNA, the CDR3 is TGTGCCACAGGGACAGGGGCTTCCTACGAGCAGTACTTC. Protein product: CATGTGASYEQYF.

The chain employs TRBV7-3 and TRBJ2-3; TRBD1 matches at 8 bases. Germline loops: CDR1 SGHTA, CDR2 FQGTGA. The V and J ends lost 3 bases and 3 bases, in that order; junction bases with no gene match: 2. This CDR3 has 14 amino acids. The DNA of the CDR3 is TGTGCCAGCAGCTTGCGGACAGGGACAGATACGCAGTATTTT. It specifies CASSLRTGTDTQYF.

The gene calls are TRBV27 and TRBJ1-5; the D gene is possibly TRBD1 (6 bases). V was cut by 2 bases and J by 7 bases, with 12 bases left in between. Germline V gene data show CDR1 as MNHEY and CDR2 as SMNVEV (reference sequence). The CDR3 loop spans 14 amino acids. The CDR3 region is CASSLKGQGQPQHF. The CDR3 coding sequence is TGTGCCAGCAGTTTAAAGGGGCAGGGGCAGCCCCAGCATTTT.

The rearrangement links TRBV11-1 to TRBJ2-7, with D perhaps matching TRBD1 or TRBD2 (5 bases each). The CDR3 runs 13 residues. V was pared by 4 bases and J by 5 bases, with 12 bases between. Germline V gene lookup returns CDR1 SGHAT and CDR2 FQDESV (reference sequence). Written as DNA, the CDR3 is TGTGCCAGCAGCTCCCAGGGACGCCACGAGCAGTACTTC. Protein product: CASSSQGRHEQYF.

This clonotype was seen more than once but under ten times. The rearrangement joins TRBV2 to TRBJ2-1; 7 bases are shared with TRBD2. CDR1 and CDR2 (germline): SNHLY, FYNNEI. The CDR3 consists of 16 residues. The V and J ends lost 6 bases and 1 base, in that order; junction bases with no gene match: 9. The CDR3 region is CASSQIWRESYNEQFF. Written as DNA, the CDR3 is TGTGCCAGCAGCCAAATATGGCGGGAGTCCTACAATGAGCAGTTCTTC. The entire variable domain, with the rest obtained from reference TRBV2 and TRBJ2-1, is as follows: EPEVTQTPSHQVTQMGQEVILRCVPISNHLYFYWYRQILGQKVEFLVSFYNNEISEKSEIFDDQFSVERPDGSNFTLKIRSTKLEDSAMYFCASSQIWRESYNEQFFGPGTRLTVL.

The chain is built from TRBV7-9 and TRBJ2-5; D uncertain. CDR1 is SEHNR, CDR2 FQNEAQ, per germline (reference sequence). CDR3 length: 15 residues. V lost 1 base to trimming and J lost 5 bases, with 14 bases between them. CDR3 bases: TGTGCCAGCAGCTTAGGAGAAAGGGTTGGGGAGACCCAGTACTTC. This codes for CASSLGERVGETQYF.

The chain couples TRBV29-1 to TRBJ2-7; D is uncertain. There are 13 residues in the CDR3. V shed 2 bases and J shed 0 bases, with 8 bases lying between them. The V gene's germline CDR1 is SQVTM and CDR2 ANQGSEA. CDR3 sequence reads: CSVEFRNSYEQYF. The CDR3 bases are TGCAGCGTTGAATTCCGGAACTCCTACGAGCAGTACTTC.

This clonotype was seen a few times. The chain carries TRBV29-1 and TRBJ2-1; no clear D gene. The CDR3 consists of 11 residues. Germline V lookup: CDR1 SQVTM, CDR2 ANQGSEA. V gave up 4 bases and J gave up 9 bases, with 10 bases separating them. CDR3 sequence reads: CSVGHFVEQFF. CDR3 sequence (DNA): TGCAGCGTTGGGCATTTCGTTGAGCAGTTCTTC.

V is TRBV29-1 and J is TRBJ2-1; 8 nucleotides match TRBD2. In germline, CDR1 is SQVTM, CDR2 ANQGSEA. The CDR3 loop spans 14 amino acids. The V gene end was trimmed by 3 bases and the J gene end by 6 bases; junction bases not matched to a gene: 7. The CDR3 DNA is TGCAGCGTTGAGGGACTAGATTTTATCAATGAGCAGTTCTTC. It is translated as CSVEGLDFINEQFF.

This clonotype was seen once. The chain links TRBV5-1 to TRBJ2-5, with D perhaps TRBD1 (6 bases). Germline V gives CDR1 SGHRS, CDR2 YFSETQ. V gave up 4 bases and J gave up 1 base, with 14 bases separating them. This CDR3 is 15 amino acids long. The CDR3 nucleotides read TGCGCCAGCAGCCTACAGGGCGCTCTCCAAGAGACCCAGTACTTC. It is translated as CASSLQGALQETQYF.

This chain links TRBV11-2 with TRBJ2-2; a possible D gene is TRBD2 (6 bases). CDR1 and CDR2 from the germline V gene are SGHAT and FQNNGV. V lost 6 bases to trimming and J lost 6 bases, with 20 bases between them. CDR3 length: 16 amino acids. The CDR3 sequence: CASSYARLGPAGELFF. CDR3 sequence (DNA): TGTGCCAGCAGTTACGCCCGACTAGGCCCGGCCGGGGAGCTGTTTTTT.

This clonotype appeared a few times. The chain carries TRBV18 and TRBJ2-5; TRBD1 is a possible D gene (5 bases). V lost 3 bases and J lost 1, with 9 bases in between. Per the germline V gene, CDR1 is KGHSH and CDR2 is LQKENI. This CDR3 has 14 residues. CDR3 region: CASSPDIIQETQYF. The CDR3, as DNA: TGTGCCAGCTCACCGGACATAATCCAAGAGACCCAGTACTTC.

In DNA form, the CDR3 reads TGTGCCAGCAGCTTTGCTTCATACGAGCAGTACTTC. This codes for CASSFASYEQYF. The chain has TRBV7-9 and TRBJ2-7, with unresolved D. Germline assignment: CDR1 SEHNR and CDR2 FQNEAQ (reference sequence). The CDR3 has 12 residues. V lost 3 bases, J lost 4 bases, and 7 bases lay in between.

The chain links TRBV5-1 to TRBJ2-5; the D gene could be TRBD1 or TRBD2 (5 bases each). Trimming took 5 bases from V and 4 from J, leaving 9 bases between them. The CDR3 sequence is 12 residues long. Germline loops: CDR1 SGHRS, CDR2 YFSETQ. CDR3 sequence (DNA): TGCGCCAGCAGTCGGGACGCAGAGACCCAGTACTTC. Its translation: CASSRDAETQYF.

The V and J genes are TRBV2 and TRBJ1-1; D not resolved. There are 13 residues in the CDR3. The V end lost 2 bases, the J end lost 3 bases, and 7 bases lay between the germline ends. In germline, CDR1 is SNHLY, CDR2 FYNNEI. The CDR3 loop is CASSEWKDTEAFF. The CDR3 region has the DNA TGTGCCAGCAGTGAATGGAAGGACACTGAAGCTTTCTTT.

The gene calls are TRBV6-5 and TRBJ2-7; weak D call: TRBD1 (5 bases). This CDR3 contains 15 residues. Germline-derived CDR1 and CDR2 are MNHEY and SVGAGI. Trimming removed 0 bases at V and 0 bases at J, with 9 bases between. The CDR3 bases are TGTGCCAGCAGTTACTCGTACAGGAGCTCCTACGAGCAGTACTTC. As protein: CASSYSYRSSYEQYF.

The genes are TRBV4-1 and TRBJ1-2; possibly TRBD1 for D (5 bases). V lost 4 bases and J 5 bases, leaving 17 bases between the germline ends. The germline CDR1 and CDR2 sequences are MGHRA and YSYEKL. The CDR3 covers 15 residues. CDR3: CASSPERGQAYGYTF. The DNA for the CDR3 is TGCGCCAGCAGCCCGGAACGTGGACAAGCATATGGCTACACCTTC.

This clonotype has only one observation. The chain recombines TRBV7-3 with TRBJ2-5; D tentatively reads TRBD1 or TRBD2 (5 bases each). V lost 6 bases to trimming and J lost 5 bases, with 13 bases between them. Germline loops: CDR1 SGHTA, CDR2 FQGTGA. The CDR3 is made up of 13 amino acids. In DNA, the CDR3 is TGTGCCAGCAGTCCGGGACCCGCGGAGACCCAGTACTTC. It specifies CASSPGPAETQYF.

The rearrangement uses TRBV7-2 and TRBJ1-4; D is unresolved. Germline assignment: CDR1 SGHTA and CDR2 FQGNSA. V was cut by 2 bases and J by 4 bases, with 8 bases left in between. The CDR3 covers 14 residues. The CDR3 sequence: CASSLSGDNEKLFF. CDR3 DNA: TGTGCCAGCAGCTTATCAGGAGATAATGAAAAACTGTTTTTT.

The chain recombines TRBV4-1 with TRBJ2-1; a weak D match, TRBD2 (6 bases). CDR1 is MGHRA and CDR2 is YSYEKL in the germline V gene. There are 16 residues in the CDR3. Trimming stripped 1 base from V and 2 bases from J, with 12 bases between. The DNA for the CDR3 is TGCGCCAGCAGCCAAGCGGCTAGCGAAGCCTACAATGAGCAGTTCTTC. Its translation: CASSQAASEAYNEQFF.